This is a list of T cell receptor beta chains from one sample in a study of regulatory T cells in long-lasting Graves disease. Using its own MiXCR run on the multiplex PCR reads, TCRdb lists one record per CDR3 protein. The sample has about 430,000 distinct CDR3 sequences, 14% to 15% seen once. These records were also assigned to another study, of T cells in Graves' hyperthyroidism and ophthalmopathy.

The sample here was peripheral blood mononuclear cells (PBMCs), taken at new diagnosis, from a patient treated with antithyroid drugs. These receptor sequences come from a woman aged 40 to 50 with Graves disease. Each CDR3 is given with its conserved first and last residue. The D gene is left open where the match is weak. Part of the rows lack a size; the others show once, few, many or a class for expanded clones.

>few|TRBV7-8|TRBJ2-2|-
CASNSGELFF
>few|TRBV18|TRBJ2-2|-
CASSPRDQPGELFF
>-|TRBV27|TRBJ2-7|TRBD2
CASSSGTSGISYEQYF
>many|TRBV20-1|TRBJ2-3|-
CSASPGIIADTQYF
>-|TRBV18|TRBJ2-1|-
CASSPGPEQFF
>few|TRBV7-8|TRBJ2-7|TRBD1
CASSSRRGYYEQYF
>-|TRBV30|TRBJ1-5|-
CAWDESSNQPQHF
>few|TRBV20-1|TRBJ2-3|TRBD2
CSARDLREGPDTQYF
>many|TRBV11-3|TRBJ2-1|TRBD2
CASSPLAGVDNEQFF
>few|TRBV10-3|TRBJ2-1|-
CAIRNRDNYNEQFF
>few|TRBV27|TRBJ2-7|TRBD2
CASRPGLDSYEQYF
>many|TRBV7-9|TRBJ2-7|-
CAGSLGVSYEQYF
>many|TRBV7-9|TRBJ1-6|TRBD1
CASSLNDRAPSPLHF
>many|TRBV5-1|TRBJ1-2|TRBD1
CASSVAGQGGYTF
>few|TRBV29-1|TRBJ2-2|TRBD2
CSVGPGTSGSRWGVLPGELFF
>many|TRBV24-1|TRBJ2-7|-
CATSDSGSSYEQYF
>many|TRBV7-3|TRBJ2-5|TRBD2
CASSPSGTEAETQYF
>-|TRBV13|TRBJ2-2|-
CASSLGAKSGELFF
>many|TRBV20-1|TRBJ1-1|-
CSARVWAEAFF
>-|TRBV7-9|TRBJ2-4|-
CASSLGDKNIQYF
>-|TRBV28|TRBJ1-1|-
CASSYDSTNTEAFF
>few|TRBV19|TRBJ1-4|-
CASSTLPSGYEKLFF
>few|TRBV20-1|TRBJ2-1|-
CSAPLDPSSYNEQFF
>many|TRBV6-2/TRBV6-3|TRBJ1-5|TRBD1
CASRAKGQGYQPQHF
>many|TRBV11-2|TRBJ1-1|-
CASVMNTEAFF
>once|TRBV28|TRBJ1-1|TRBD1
CASSLKTGGDTEAFF
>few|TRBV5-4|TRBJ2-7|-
CASSLEQLFSYEQYF
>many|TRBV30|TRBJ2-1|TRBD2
CAWSSGTSGRRSYNEQFF
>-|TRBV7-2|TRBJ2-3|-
CASSLASTDAQYF
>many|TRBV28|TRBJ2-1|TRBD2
CASSSTWSGGLNEQFF
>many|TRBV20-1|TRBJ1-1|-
CSARDLDRANTEAFF
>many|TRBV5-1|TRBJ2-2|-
CASSSGSNTGELFF
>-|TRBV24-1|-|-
CATSDLKGVGQETQYF
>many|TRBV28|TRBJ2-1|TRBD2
CASSLLLAGGEQFF
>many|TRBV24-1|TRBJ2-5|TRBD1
CATSGQGDEETQYF
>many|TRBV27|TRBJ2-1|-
CASTPQGYNEQFF
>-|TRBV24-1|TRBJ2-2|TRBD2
CATSDLWEGGELFF
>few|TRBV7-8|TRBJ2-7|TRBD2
CASSLGISGSYEQYF
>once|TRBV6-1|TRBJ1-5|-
CASGLYWEENQPQHF
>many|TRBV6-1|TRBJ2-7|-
CASSEEGPQWYEQYF
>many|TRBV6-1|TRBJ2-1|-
CASSSIDGSSYNEQFF
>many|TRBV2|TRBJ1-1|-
CASTGQGMNTEAFF
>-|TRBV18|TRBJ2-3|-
CASSGNGQYTDTQYF
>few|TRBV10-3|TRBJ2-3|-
CAISERWDPPDTQYF
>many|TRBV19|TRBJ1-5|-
CASTSTNADNQPQHF
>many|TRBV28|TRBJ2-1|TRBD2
CASSLVIAGGTIDNEQFF
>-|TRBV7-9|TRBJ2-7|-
CANSQGSEQYF
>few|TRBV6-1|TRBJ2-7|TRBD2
CASSGLAGGPKTYEQYF
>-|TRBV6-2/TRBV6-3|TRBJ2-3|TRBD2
CASSYSIGGGITDTQYF
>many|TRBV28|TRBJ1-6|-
CASRIPSSYNSPLHF
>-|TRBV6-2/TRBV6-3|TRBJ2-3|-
CASSDNLVVSTDTQYF
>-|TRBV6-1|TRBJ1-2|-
CASSPLTGHTNYGYTF
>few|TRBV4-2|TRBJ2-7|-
CASSQDGSGTSYEQYF
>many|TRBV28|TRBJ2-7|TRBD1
CASREGQGAYEQYF